One sample yielded the 14 T cell receptor beta chains listed below, sequenced in a study of long-term antiretroviral therapy in people with HIV. With survey level as its setting, the immunoSEQ assay was v3.0. Sequenced by immunoSEQ multiplex PCR; TCRdb stores in-frame clones only, minus some. The top ten clones hold 9% to 10% of a sample with about 25,000 clones, 85% to 95% of them seen once. This specimen consisted of unsorted PBMCs, obtained 7.6 years after starting antiretroviral therapy. The source is a woman aged 40-49 years with HIV.

V usage is TRBV4-3 and J usage is TRBJ2-3, with a tentative D call TRBD2 (5 bases). This CDR3 is built from 15 residues. From germline, CDR1 is LGHNA and CDR2 YSLEER. V was shortened by 1 base and J by 3 bases, with 11 bases between the two germline ends. The CDR3 DNA follows: TGCGCCAGCAGCCAAGGTAACGGGGAAACAGATACGCAGTATTTT. Translation: CASSQGNGETDTQYF.

The rearrangement joins TRBV6-6 to TRBJ1-6; D gene unclear. Deletions cut 3 bases from V and 3 bases from J, with 12 bases between. This CDR3 has 16 residues. Germline loops: CDR1 MNHNY, CDR2 SVGAGI (reference sequence). The CDR3 nucleotides are TGTGCCAGCAGTTATCGCCCGGAGTTCTATAATTCACCCCTCCACTTT. Translation gives CASSYRPEFYNSPLHF.

This chain links TRBV11-2 with TRBJ2-1, with D possibly TRBD2 on 7 matching bases. The CDR3 has 16 residues. Germline CDR1 SGHAT, CDR2 FQNNGV. V dropped 1 base and J dropped 4 bases, with 14 bases sitting between them. CDR3 DNA: TGTGCCAGCAGCTTAGTTCGGGGGGCCATATACAATGAGCAGTTCTTC. It specifies CASSLVRGAIYNEQFF.

The chain has TRBV7-2 and TRBJ2-7; D unresolved. CDR3 length: 13 amino acids. Germline V gene lookup returns CDR1 SGHTA and CDR2 FQGNSA. The V end lost 4 bases, the J end lost 7 bases, and 14 bases lay between the germline ends. CDR3 loop: CASSSMTVGEQYF. The CDR3 DNA sequence: TGTGCCAGCAGCTCAATGACCGTCGGGGAGCAGTACTTC.

The V and J genes are TRBV10-1 and TRBJ2-1; 12 positions match TRBD2. Looked up from germline, CDR1 is WNHNN and CDR2 is SYGVQD (reference sequence). Germline trimming cut 3 bases from V and 4 bases from J; bases unmatched to any gene: 1. The CDR3 is 15 amino acids. Here the CDR3 reads CASSDGLAGYNEQFF. The CDR3 DNA reads as TGCGCCAGCAGTGATGGACTAGCGGGGTACAATGAGCAGTTCTTC.

J is TRBJ2-6 and V is TRBV6-4, with no clear D. Germline assignment: CDR1 MRHNA and CDR2 SNTAGT. The CDR3 runs to 12 residues. V dropped 2 bases and J dropped 5 bases, with 1 base sitting between them. The CDR3 DNA sequence: TGTGCCAGCAGTGACAGGGCCAACGTCCTGACTTTC. Amino acids: CASSDRANVLTF.

The chain carries TRBV5-1 and TRBJ2-1; 9 nucleotides agree with TRBD1. V dropped 0 bases and J dropped 14; count of bases not matched to a gene: 9. The CDR3 totals 14 residues. Germline CDR1 and CDR2: SGHRS and YFSETQ. DNA of the CDR3: TGCGCCAGCAGCTTGGGAACAGGGGGCGTTCAGAAGTTCTTC. Translation: CASSLGTGGVQKFF.

This chain connects TRBV30 to TRBJ2-5; perhaps D is TRBD1 or TRBD2 (5 bases each). The germline gives CDR1 GTSNPN, CDR2 SVGIG (reference sequence). The CDR3 length is 14 residues. Deletions cut 0 bases from V and 10 bases from J, with 18 bases between. CDR3 residues: CAWSVNRGQPHQYF. The CDR3 coding sequence is TGTGCCTGGAGTGTGAACCGGGGCCAACCCCACCAGTACTTC.

The rearrangement links TRBV29-1 to TRBJ2-1, with D perhaps matching TRBD1 (6 bases). With 1 base removed from V and 2 bases from J, the gap between germline ends came to 15 bases. The CDR3 loop spans 16 amino acids. Germline V gene data show CDR1 as SQVTM and CDR2 as ANQGSEA. The CDR3 region is CSVEGVPDRAYNEQFF. The CDR3, as DNA: TGCAGCGTTGAAGGGGTGCCGGACAGAGCCTACAATGAGCAGTTCTTC.

The chain uses TRBV5-1 and TRBJ2-7, with D possibly being TRBD1 (6 bases). The CDR3 spans 13 residues. V was cut by 4 bases and J by 2 bases, with 10 bases left in between. The germline CDR1 and CDR2 sequences are SGHRS and YFSETQ. The CDR3 sequence: CASSTDSTYEQYF. The CDR3 bases are TGCGCCAGCAGCACGGACAGTACCTACGAGCAGTACTTC.

The chain joins TRBV7-2 to TRBJ2-5, with unresolved D. There are 13 residues in the CDR3. Trimming cost V 5 bases and J 2 bases, with 9 bases left between them. Germline V gene data show CDR1 as SGHTA and CDR2 as FQGNSA. The CDR3 DNA is TGTGCCAGCAGCCCGGACGCACAAGAGACCCAGTACTTC. Its translation is CASSPDAQETQYF.

This chain joins TRBV7-2 and TRBJ2-5, with a weak D call TRBD2 (5 bases). The CDR3 is made up of 15 amino acids. V lost 5 bases and J 4 bases, leaving 17 bases between the germline ends. In germline, CDR1 is SGHTA, CDR2 FQGNSA. Written as DNA, the CDR3 is TGTGCCAGCAGCCCCTCGTCCAGCGGAGTAGAGACCCAGTACTTC. Translation gives CASSPSSSGVETQYF.

V usage is TRBV19 and J usage is TRBJ2-6; a weak D match, TRBD1 (6 bases). This CDR3 comprises 18 residues. CDR1 LNHDA and CDR2 SQIVND come from the germline V gene (reference sequence). V lost 3 bases and J lost 1, with 16 bases in between. CDR3 sequence (DNA): TGTGCCAGTAGTATTGGACAGCTTAGACCATCTGGGGCCAACGTCCTGACTTTC. Amino acid sequence: CASSIGQLRPSGANVLTF.

This clone was seen once. CDR3 residues: CASSPGHPLYGYTF. The CDR3 region has the DNA TGTGCCAGCAGCCCGGGACACCCCTTGTATGGCTACACCTTC. The chain is built from TRBV13 and TRBJ1-2; perhaps TRBD1 as D (6 bases). Trimming took 5 bases from V and 5 from J, leaving 15 bases between them. The CDR3 loop spans 14 amino acids. Germline assignment: CDR1 PRHDT and CDR2 FYEKMQ (reference sequence).